This T cell receptor (beta chain) was recorded in a study of early T cells in non-severe SARS-CoV-2 infection. CDR3 length equals 17 residues. V was pared by 4 bases and J by 1 base, with 11 bases of the junction left unmatched. Per germline, CDR1 ENHRY and CDR2 SYGVKD. Separate cDNA molecules each had unique molecular identifiers attached to them. TCRdb re-analysed the 5' RACE reads in MiXCR, keeping a single row per CDR3 protein. Among more than 35,000 distinct CDR3 sequences listed, under 5% were seen once. The specimen sequenced was whole blood. The J gene is TRBJ1-2, the V gene TRBV10-3; the match to TRBD1 covers 8 bases. The clonotype comes from an adult who was a healthcare worker with PCR-confirmed SARS-CoV-2 infection or an uninfected control (not recorded which). Here the CDR3 DNA reads TGTGCCATCAGTGTGTCGGGACAGGACCAGATTAACTATGGCTACACCTTC. This encodes CAISVSGQDQINYGYTF.